This TCR beta chain was recorded in a study of CD8 T cells in Susac syndrome. The study sequenced TCR beta in blood CD8+ and CD4+ T cells. In the multiple sclerosis control group, patients were treatment-naive and had stable or active relapsing-remitting disease. TEMRA cells were FACS-enriched, while CD8+ and CD4+ T cells were negatively isolated. Random hexamers primed reverse transcription of about 0.5 to 1 ug RNA. The immunoSEQ assay covered 54 Vbeta and 13 Jbeta segments for CDR3. TCRdb fed the immunoSEQ multiplex PCR reads into MiXCR, producing one record per CDR3 protein. In the table there are 150,000 to 200,000 distinct CDR3 sequences, roughly 95% of which are singletons. V lost 0 bases to trimming and J lost 4 bases; unmatched junction nucleotides: 4. Germline CDR1 is PRHDT and CDR2 is FYEKMQ (reference sequence). The CDR3 is 15 amino acids.

The gene calls are TRBV13 and TRBJ2-7; the match to TRBD2 covers 9 bases. The clonotype comes from a human donor with multiple sclerosis. Sequenced sample: CD4+ T cells from PBMCs. CDR3 sequence (DNA): TGTGCCAGCAGCTTAGGTCTAGCGGGATTATACGAGCAGTACTTC. It is translated as CASSLGLAGLYEQYF.